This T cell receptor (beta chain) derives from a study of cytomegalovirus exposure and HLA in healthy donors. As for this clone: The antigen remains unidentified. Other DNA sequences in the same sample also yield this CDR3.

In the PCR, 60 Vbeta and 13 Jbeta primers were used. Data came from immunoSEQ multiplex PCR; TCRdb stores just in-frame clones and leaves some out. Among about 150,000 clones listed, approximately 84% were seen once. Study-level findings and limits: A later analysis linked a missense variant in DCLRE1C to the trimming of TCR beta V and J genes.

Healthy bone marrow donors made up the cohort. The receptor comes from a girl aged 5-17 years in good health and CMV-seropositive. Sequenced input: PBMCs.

CDR3 nucleotides: TGCGCCAGCAGCTTGGAAAGGGGCCAAGAGACCCAGTACTTC. Amino acid sequence: CASSLERGQETQYF. The chain has TRBV5-1 and TRBJ2-5; D is possibly TRBD1 (5 bases). The CDR3 has 14 residues. The germline V gene has CDR1 SGHRS and CDR2 YFSETQ. With 0 bases removed from V and 1 base from J, the gap between germline ends came to 7 bases.